Below, 31 T cell receptor beta chains from the same sample are listed, as sequenced in a study of CD8 T cells in ankylosing spondylitis. TCRdb analysed the 5' RACE reads with MiXCR anew, one entry per CDR3 protein. The sample yields approximately 150,000 distinct CDR3 sequences, roughly 30% seen once. The sample was synovial fluid, either unsorted or a sorted T cell fraction (not recorded which). Receptor source: a male donor with ankylosing spondylitis.

Ten or more counts support this clonotype. This chain links TRBV11-2 with TRBJ2-4; no clear D gene. The V and J ends lost 0 bases and 1 base respectively, with 7 bases between them. This CDR3 region has 15 residues. Germline values: CDR1 SGHAT, CDR2 FQNNGV. This CDR3 is CASSLDARAKNIQYF. The CDR3, as DNA: TGTGCCAGCAGCTTAGACGCTAGGGCCAAAAACATTCAGTACTTC.

V usage is TRBV19 and J usage is TRBJ2-1, with D perhaps assigned TRBD1 or TRBD2 (5 bases each). Per germline, CDR1 LNHDA and CDR2 SQIVND (reference sequence). V was clipped by 4 bases and J by 12 bases, with 10 bases between them. The CDR3 is 11 residues long. CDR3 in DNA: TGTGCCAGTAGTAGTCAGGGACCGCAGTTCTTC. This codes for CASSSQGPQFF.

The V and J genes are TRBV12-3 or TRBV12-4 and TRBJ2-1, with D maybe TRBD2 (5 bases). CDR3 size: 17 residues. The V gene lost 3 bases and the J gene lost 1 base, with 16 bases spanning the gap. The CDR3 loop is CASSFGGGPTSYNEQFF. The DNA of the CDR3 is TGTGCCAGCAGTTTTGGCGGAGGACCCACTTCCTACAATGAGCAGTTCTTC.

J is TRBJ1-3 and V is TRBV5-1; D gene uncertain. V dropped 0 bases and J dropped 0 bases, with 13 bases sitting between them. Germline CDR1 and CDR2: SGHRS and YFSETQ. This CDR3 spans 17 amino acids. The CDR3 loop reads CASSLAAGPSSGNTIYF. DNA for the CDR3: TGCGCCAGCAGCTTGGCGGCAGGTCCGAGCTCTGGAAACACCATATATTTT.

V is TRBV27 and J is TRBJ1-5, with D possibly being TRBD1 (5 bases). This CDR3 is built from 15 residues. V lost 2 bases and J 4 bases, leaving 12 bases between the germline ends. Germline V lookup: CDR1 MNHEY, CDR2 SMNVEV (reference sequence). CDR3 sequence reads: CASSLRSGGNQPQHF. CDR3 bases: TGTGCCAGCAGTTTACGGTCCGGGGGAAATCAGCCCCAGCATTTT.

This rearrangement joins TRBV7-2 to TRBJ1-2; D gene uncertain. The ends were cut back, 0 bases at V and 0 bases at J, with 11 bases in the middle. The germline V gene has CDR1 SGHTA and CDR2 FQGNSA. The CDR3 consists of 16 residues. CDR3 DNA sequence: TGTGCCAGCAGCTTAGCGGGCAGAACTACTAACTATGGCTACACCTTC. Amino acids: CASSLAGRTTNYGYTF. Using reference TRBV7-2 and TRBJ1-2 for the parts outside the CDR3, the full variable domain is GAGVSQSPSNKVTEKGKDVELRCDPISGHTALYWYRQSLGQGLEFLIYFQGNSAPDKSGLPSDRFSAERTGGSVSTLTIQRTQQEDSAVYLCASSLAGRTTNYGYTFGSGTRLTVV.

This clonotype was found a few times. The chain combines TRBV5-1 with TRBJ1-1; D call uncertain. Germline CDR1 reads SGHRS; CDR2 reads YFSETQ. The V gene lost 0 bases and the J gene lost 4 bases, with 10 bases spanning the gap. This CDR3 comprises 14 residues. This CDR3 is CASSLGSLGTEAFF. The DNA for the CDR3 is TGCGCCAGCAGCTTGGGCTCCCTCGGCACTGAAGCTTTCTTT.

This clonotype was counted once. The chain couples TRBV12-3 or TRBV12-4 to TRBJ2-7; D unclear. CDR3 length equals 15 residues. Trimming left V 4 bases short and J 2 bases short, with 15 bases between. CDR3 region: CASSSYSGPTYEQYF. Here the CDR3 DNA reads TGTGCCAGCAGTTCTTATTCGGGCCCAACCTACGAGCAGTACTTC.

This clonotype was seen just once. CDR3 amino acids: CASGFSKDRIGDTQYF. CDR3 nucleotide sequence: TGTGCTAGTGGTTTCTCCAAGGACAGAATTGGGGATACGCAGTATTTT. V gene TRBV12-5 combines with J gene TRBJ2-3; weak D call: TRBD1 (6 bases). This CDR3 is built from 16 residues. Germline V lookup: CDR1 LGHNT, CDR2 FRNRAP. V lost 3 bases and J 6 bases, leaving 19 bases between the germline ends.

This clonotype was found a few times. V gene TRBV27 combines with J gene TRBJ2-4; 9 positions match TRBD1. J lost 2 bases, V lost 0 bases, and 14 bases had no gene match. This CDR3 contains 20 residues. Germline V CDR1 and CDR2: MNHEY, SMNVEV (reference sequence). The CDR3 loop reads CASSLSPGQGNSIPKNIQYF. The DNA for the CDR3 is TGTGCCAGCAGTTTATCCCCGGGACAGGGCAATAGTATACCCAAAAACATTCAGTACTTC.

This clonotype was found a few times. V usage is TRBV7-2 and J usage is TRBJ1-5; D ambiguous. The CDR3 totals 12 residues. Looked up from germline, CDR1 is SGHTA and CDR2 is FQGNSA. The V gene lost 3 bases and the J gene lost 7 bases, with 7 bases spanning the gap. For the CDR3, the DNA is TGTGCCAGCAGCTTTTATGGACAGCCCCAGCATTTT. It yields the protein CASSFYGQPQHF.

The chain employs TRBV14 and TRBJ2-1; D tentatively fits TRBD1 or TRBD2 (5 bases each). The CDR3 contains 15 residues. The germline gives CDR1 SGHDN, CDR2 FVKESK. Trimming left V 2 bases short and J 9 bases short, with 17 bases between. The CDR3: CASSQYPSGRGEQFF. CDR3 nucleotide sequence: TGTGCCAGCAGCCAATACCCCTCGGGAAGGGGTGAGCAGTTCTTC.

This clonotype was counted a single time. The junction does not match germline at one end; this may be a read error. This chain connects TRBV5-1 to TRBJ1-1, with TRBD1 as a possible D gene (5 bases). The CDR3 totals 13 residues. Germline CDR1 is SGHRS and CDR2 is YFSETQ. The CDR3 sequence is CASRLGVGAEAFF. The CDR3 nucleotides read TGCGCCAGCAGGTTGGGGGTCGGGGCTGAAGCTTTCTTT.

The chain joins TRBV18 to TRBJ1-6, with 8 positions matching TRBD1. There are 15 residues in the CDR3. The germline CDR1 and CDR2 sequences are KGHSH and LQKENI. The ends lost 1 base at V and 8 bases at J; junction bases unmatched: 4. The CDR3 region has the DNA TGTGCCAGCTCACCACTGCAGGGGGCTGATTCACCCCTCCACTTT. Amino acid sequence: CASSPLQGADSPLHF.

This clonotype was detected many times. CDR3 nucleotides: TGCAGTGCTAGGTCCAGCGGGGGGGCCATCGGGGAGCTGTTTTTT. Translated, it gives CSARSSGGAIGELFF. The chain uses TRBV20-1 and TRBJ2-2, with TRBD2 matching 10 bases. CDR1 is DFQATT, CDR2 SNEGSKA, per germline (reference sequence). V shed 3 bases, J shed 7 bases, and the junction held 8 bases outside the gene matches. The CDR3 totals 15 residues.

V is TRBV12-3 or TRBV12-4 and J is TRBJ2-5; no firm D call. There are 12 residues in the CDR3. The V end lost 4 bases, the J end lost 5 bases, and 8 bases lay between the germline ends. CDR3 DNA sequence: TGTGCCAGCAGTTCAGATTGGGAGACCCAGTACTTC. It is translated as CASSSDWETQYF.

The chain joins TRBV20-1 to TRBJ1-3, with D perhaps TRBD1 (6 bases). CDR1 and CDR2 from the germline V gene are DFQATT and SNEGSKA (reference sequence). The CDR3 has 14 residues. V lost 6 bases, J lost 2 bases, and 14 bases lay in between. CDR3 DNA sequence: TGCAGTGCGCAAATGGGACAAACTGGAAACACCATATATTTT. Amino acids: CSAQMGQTGNTIYF.

This clonotype was observed a handful of times. V gene TRBV28 combines with J gene TRBJ2-6; 9 nucleotides agree with TRBD1. V shed 7 bases and J 0 bases; nucleotides not matched to a gene: 4. Per germline, CDR1 MDHEN and CDR2 SYDVKM. This CDR3 region has 16 residues. The CDR3 spells CASKGQGHSGANVLTF. The CDR3 DNA follows: TGTGCCAGCAAGGGACAGGGCCACTCTGGGGCCAACGTCCTGACTTTC.

The CDR3 reads CASSYSLATGDNEQFF. The DNA for the CDR3 is TGTGCCAGCAGTTACTCGTTGGCGACGGGGGACAATGAGCAGTTCTTC. V and J are TRBV6-5 and TRBJ2-1; D may be TRBD2 (6 bases). Germline CDR1 reads MNHEY; CDR2 reads SVGAGI. The V gene lost 0 bases and the J gene lost 5 bases, with 14 bases spanning the gap. The CDR3 is 16 residues long.

This clonotype has a handful of counts. V gene TRBV7-2 combines with J gene TRBJ1-1; D possibly corresponds to TRBD1 (5 bases). Germline values: CDR1 SGHTA, CDR2 FQGNSA. The CDR3 length is 14 residues. Trimming stripped 3 bases from V and 5 bases from J, with 13 bases between. This chain's CDR3 is CASSLGTAGTEAFF. The CDR3 nucleotides are TGTGCCAGCAGCTTGGGGACCGCGGGAACTGAAGCTTTCTTT. Filled out from reference TRBV7-2 and TRBJ1-1, the complete variable domain reads GAGVSQSPSNKVTEKGKDVELRCDPISGHTALYWYRQSLGQGLEFLIYFQGNSAPDKSGLPSDRFSAERTGGSVSTLTIQRTQQEDSAVYLCASSLGTAGTEAFFGQGTRLTVV.

Turning to this clonotype: Possible read error: a much larger clone is one base away. The J gene is TRBJ1-1, the V gene TRBV20-1; no definite D call. The CDR3 spans 13 residues. Germline CDR1 reads DFQATT; CDR2 reads SNEGSKA (reference sequence). The CDR3 DNA is TGCAGTGCTAGAGTATCGGTAAACACTGAAGTTTTCTTT. It encodes CSARVSVNTEVFF.

There are many counts of this clonotype. The gene calls are TRBV19 and TRBJ1-5; TRBD1 is a possible D gene (6 bases). Germline lookup yields CDR1 LNHDA and CDR2 SQIVND (reference sequence). V gave up 5 bases and J gave up 0 bases, with 20 bases separating them. There are 18 residues in the CDR3. CDR3: CASSSDRITLYSNQPQHF. CDR3 bases: TGTGCCAGTAGTTCCGACAGGATTACCCTCTATAGCAATCAGCCCCAGCATTTT.

The chain uses TRBV6-5 and TRBJ1-3; 8 nucleotides agree with TRBD1. The ends lost 3 bases at V and 2 bases at J; junction bases unmatched: 6. This CDR3 comprises 16 residues. The germline V gene has CDR1 MNHEY and CDR2 SVGAGI. CDR3 in DNA: TGTGCCAGCAGTTATTCGTCGACAGGGGCTGGAAACACCATATATTTT. This codes for CASSYSSTGAGNTIYF.

CDR3 coding DNA: TGTGCCAGCAGCTTAGTAGGAACAGGGTCCTATGGCTACACCTTC. Its protein product is CASSLVGTGSYGYTF. The V call is TRBV7-8, the J call TRBJ1-2; weak D call: TRBD1 (6 bases). The V and J ends lost 1 base and 4 bases respectively, with 13 bases between them. Per germline, CDR1 SGHVS and CDR2 FQNEAQ. This CDR3 region has 15 residues.

V is TRBV5-1 and J is TRBJ2-5; 7 nucleotides align to TRBD2. CDR1 and CDR2 from the germline V gene are SGHRS and YFSETQ. Germline trimming cut 1 base from V and 5 bases from J; bases unmatched to any gene: 11. This CDR3 has 16 residues. CDR3 DNA: TGCGCCAGCAGCTTGTTGGCTAGCGGACGCGGGGAGACCCAGTACTTC. This codes for CASSLLASGRGETQYF.

This clonotype has ten or more counts. This chain links TRBV10-3 with TRBJ2-1, with 13 bases aligning to TRBD2. Germline V gene data show CDR1 as ENHRY and CDR2 as SYGVKD. The CDR3 has 15 amino acids. The trim removed 3 bases at V and 8 bases at J, leaving 4 bases unmatched. The DNA of the CDR3 is TGTGCCATCAGTGATCGACTAGCGGGAGGCCATGAGCAGTTCTTC. It yields the protein CAISDRLAGGHEQFF.

The rearrangement joins TRBV12-5 to TRBJ2-2, with 9 bases lining up with TRBD1. Trimming took 6 bases from V and 7 from J; bases not matched to a gene: 6. CDR1 and CDR2 from the germline V gene are LGHNT and FRNRAP. CDR3 length: 14 amino acids. In DNA form, the CDR3 reads TGTGCTAGTGGCCAGGGACAGGGCAGCGGGGAGCTGTTTTTT. Its protein product is CASGQGQGSGELFF.

J is TRBJ1-2 and V is TRBV11-2; D not resolved. The CDR3 runs 14 residues. Germline V lookup: CDR1 SGHAT, CDR2 FQNNGV. Trimming pared 11 bases from V and 2 bases from J, leaving 18 bases between. The CDR3, as DNA: TGTGCCGGAGCCCCACAGCCGGAAAACTATGGCTACACCTTC. Translating it yields CAGAPQPENYGYTF.

J is TRBJ2-7 and V is TRBV6-6; TRBD2 matches at 11 bases. The V segment lost 2 bases and the J segment 6 bases; nucleotides outside the gene matches: 0. The CDR3 spans 13 residues. The germline gives CDR1 MNHNY, CDR2 SVGAGI (reference sequence). The DNA for the CDR3 is TGTGCCAGCAGTTACGGGACTAGCGGCGAGCAGTACTTC. Amino acid sequence: CASSYGTSGEQYF.

This clonotype was picked up a small number of times. This chain connects TRBV20-1 to TRBJ2-1, with 14 nucleotides matching TRBD2. The CDR3 spans 15 residues. V lost 2 bases and J lost 9; bases outside the gene matches: 6. CDR1 is DFQATT, CDR2 SNEGSKA, per germline (reference sequence). The CDR3 here is CSARPGTSGGSEQFF. The CDR3 DNA reads as TGCAGTGCTAGACCCGGGACTAGCGGGGGTAGTGAGCAGTTCTTC.

The table lists this clonotype with a count of one. The chain has TRBV6-2 or TRBV6-3 and TRBJ1-5, with D hard to call. CDR3 size: 15 residues. Trimming took 7 bases from V and 0 from J, leaving 13 bases between them. Germline CDR1 MNHEY, CDR2 SVGEGT. CDR3: CASKSRGNSNQPQHF. The CDR3, as DNA: TGTGCCAGCAAGTCCCGGGGAAATAGCAATCAGCCCCAGCATTTT.